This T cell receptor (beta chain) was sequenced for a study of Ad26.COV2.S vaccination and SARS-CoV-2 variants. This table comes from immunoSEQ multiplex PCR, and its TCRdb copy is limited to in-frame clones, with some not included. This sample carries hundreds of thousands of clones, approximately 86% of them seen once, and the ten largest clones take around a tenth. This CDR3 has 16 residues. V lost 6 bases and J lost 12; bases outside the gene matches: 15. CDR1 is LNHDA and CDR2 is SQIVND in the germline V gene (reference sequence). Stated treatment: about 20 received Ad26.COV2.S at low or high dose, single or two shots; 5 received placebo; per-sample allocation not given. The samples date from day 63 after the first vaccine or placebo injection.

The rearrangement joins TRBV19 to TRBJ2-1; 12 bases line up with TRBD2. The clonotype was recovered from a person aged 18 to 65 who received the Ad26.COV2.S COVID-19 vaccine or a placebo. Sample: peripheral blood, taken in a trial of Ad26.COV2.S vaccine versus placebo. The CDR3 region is CASSPLAGGPPGGQFF. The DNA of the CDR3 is TGTGCCAGTAGCCCACTAGCGGGGGGCCCCCCGGGCGGGCAGTTCTTC.